This is a list of T cell receptor beta chains from one sample in a study of shared clonotypes between healthy human individuals. Here immunoSEQ multiplex PCR was the method, and the copy in TCRdb shows in-frame clones only, minus some. The data hold hundreds of thousands of clones, with around 73% observed a single time. The sample comprised memory CD4+ T cells sorted from blood. These receptors came from a woman in her thirties in good health. The CDR3 runs from the conserved cysteine through the conserved F or W. The D gene is left open where the match is weak. Only part of the rows carry a size: once, few, many, or a class if the clone is expanded.

J gene,D gene,V gene,clone size,CDR3 DNA,CDR3 protein
TRBJ1-4,.,TRBV6-1,.,TGTGCCAGCAGTGCACAGGCTGCTAATGAAAAACTGTTTTTT,CASSAQAANEKLFF
TRBJ2-7,.,TRBV7-9,.,TGTGCCAGCAGCTTAGCGGAACGGGGCGAGCAGTACTTC,CASSLAERGEQYF
TRBJ2-5,TRBD1,TRBV18,.,TGTGCCAGCTCACCAACGGACAGGAGTACCCCAGAGACCCAGTACTTC,CASSPTDRSTPETQYF
TRBJ1-5,TRBD1,TRBV27,.,TGTGCCAGCAGTCCTTGGGACAGTCATAGCAATCAGCCCCAGCATTTT,CASSPWDSHSNQPQHF
TRBJ2-1,TRBD2,TRBV25-1,.,TGTGCCAGCGGGACTAGCGGGGGTTACAATGAGCAGTTCTTC,CASGTSGGYNEQFF
TRBJ2-1,.,TRBV18,.,TGTGCCAGCTCCCTAAGGGAAGAAATGAATGAGCAGTTCTTC,CASSLREEMNEQFF
TRBJ2-3,TRBD1,TRBV11-2,.,TGTGCCAGCAGCTCGCGGACAGGGGGCGGACTGGATACGCAGTATTTT,CASSSRTGGGLDTQYF
TRBJ2-3,.,TRBV5-4,.,TGTGCCAGCAGCTTGGAGGAGGCAGATACGCAGTATTTT,CASSLEEADTQYF
TRBJ1-1,.,TRBV6-6,.,TGTGCCAGCAGTTACGCAGTAGACAGTGGAGCTTTCTTT,CASSYAVDSGAFF
TRBJ1-5,.,TRBV18,.,TGTGCCAGCTCACCAATGCAGGGATATAATCAGCCCCAGCATTTT,CASSPMQGYNQPQHF
TRBJ2-3,TRBD1,TRBV27,.,TGTGCCAGCAGCTTAATATACCAGGGGGCGACAGATACGCAGTATTTT,CASSLIYQGATDTQYF
TRBJ2-1,.,TRBV27,few,TGTGCCAGCAGTTTAAGGGGATACAATGAGCAGTTCTTC,CASSLRGYNEQFF
TRBJ1-4,.,TRBV7-6,.,TGTGCCAGCAGCTTAGGGGCAGGGACAAATGAAAAACTGTTTTTT,CASSLGAGTNEKLFF
TRBJ2-3,.,TRBV5-1,.,TGCGCCAGCAGCTTTGGGAGGATAGGGCAGGCCACAGATACGCAGTATTTT,CASSFGRIGQATDTQYF
TRBJ1-2,TRBD1,TRBV11-2,few,TGTGCCAGCAGCTACCGGGACAGACCTGGCTACACCTTC,CASSYRDRPGYTF
TRBJ2-5,.,TRBV4-2,few,TGTGCCAGCAGCCAAGAGACGGGGCTAGCTGCTAGCCAGTACTTC,CASSQETGLAASQYF
TRBJ2-1,TRBD2,TRBV4-1,.,TGCGCCAGCAGCCAAGATGTTACTAGCGGGAAATACAATGAGCAGTTCTTC,CASSQDVTSGKYNEQFF
TRBJ1-4,TRBD1,TRBV15,.,TGTGCCACCAGCAGGACCCAGGGGGCAGGAGAAAAACTGTTTTTT,CATSRTQGAGEKLFF
TRBJ2-7,TRBD1,TRBV19,.,TGTGCCAGTAGTCCTCAGGGGGCCTACGAGCAGTACTTC,CASSPQGAYEQYF
TRBJ1-2,TRBD1,TRBV7-2,.,TGTGCCAGCAGCTTAGCGGGACAGGCATTCTCATACTATGGCGGCTACACCTTC,CASSLAGQAFSYYGGYTF